This T cell receptor beta chain stems from a study of lymphopenia after photon versus proton radiotherapy. A remark on this clone: Antigen: not known.

This table comes from immunoSEQ multiplex PCR, and its TCRdb copy is limited to in-frame clones, with some not included. The top ten hold approximately 50% of the sample, which has 25,000 to 35,000 clones, just under 90% seen once. With V trimmed by 2 bases and J by 3 bases, 2 bases remained unmatched. In germline, CDR1 is SGHRS, CDR2 YFSETQ. This CDR3 spans 14 amino acids. Study results and limitations: Relative stability marked proton patients; photon patients lost diversity and naive cells. Oligoclonal CD8+ Temra expansion after nadir drove photon patients' diversity drop.

This clonotype was obtained from a woman in her sixties or seventies with cholangiocarcinoma. Some clones in this sample may be carry-over from other donors' samples. This chain connects TRBV5-1 to TRBJ1-2; 9 nucleotides agree with TRBD1. Source: peripheral blood, taken from a patient treated with proton-based radiotherapy. The CDR3 spells CASSLGDRDYGYTF. The DNA for the CDR3 is TGCGCCAGCAGCTTAGGGGACAGGGACTATGGCTACACCTTC.